The 27 T cell receptor beta chains presented below share a single source sample, sequenced in a study of T-cell memory formation after mild COVID-19. MiXCR, run by TCRdb on the 5' RACE reads, gives a single entry per CDR3 protein. Counted here are 400,000 to 450,000 distinct CDR3 sequences, 18% occurring once; the ten biggest clones make up 20% to 25%. Source material: PBMCs or a T cell subset sorted from them (not recorded which). The receptor set was obtained from a man aged 18 to 30 who had mild COVID-19 (a few samples of this study predate the infection). Cell type and time point are not known.

In its sample, this clonotype was seen a few times. This chain joins TRBV12-3 or TRBV12-4 and TRBJ2-2; D might be TRBD1 (5 bases). V lost 2 bases and J 7 bases, leaving 8 bases between the germline ends. The CDR3 is 13 residues long. CDR3 in DNA: TGTGCCAGCAGTTTACAGGGTATCGGGGAGCTGTTTTTT. It specifies CASSLQGIGELFF.

The chain is built from TRBV6-2 or TRBV6-3 and TRBJ2-7; D is unclear. Germline V gives CDR1 MNHEY, CDR2 SVGEGT. The V and J ends lost 7 bases and 3 bases respectively, with 16 bases between them. The CDR3 covers 14 residues. This chain's CDR3 is CASKGPRPSYEQYF. The CDR3 DNA follows: TGTGCCAGCAAAGGTCCTAGGCCCAGCTACGAGCAGTACTTC.

The table lists this clonotype with a few counts. Here the CDR3 reads CASSLEYNPYEQYV. CDR3 bases: TGTGCCAGCAGCTTAGAATACAACCCCTACGAGCAGTACGTC. The chain employs TRBV7-8 and TRBJ2-7; D not resolved. Trimming left V 1 base short and J 2 bases short, with 9 bases between. This CDR3 has 14 residues. Germline V gene data show CDR1 as SGHVS and CDR2 as FQNEAQ.

This clonotype appeared a few times. This chain joins TRBV6-2 or TRBV6-3 and TRBJ2-5, with D tentatively TRBD1 (5 bases). There are 14 residues in the CDR3. Trimming removed 5 bases at V and 0 bases at J, with 10 bases between. Germline V gene sequence: CDR1 MNHEY, CDR2 SVGEGT. The CDR3 is CASSATVYQETQYF. CDR3 DNA sequence: TGTGCCAGCAGTGCGACAGTTTACCAAGAGACCCAGTACTTC.

This chain connects TRBV24-1 to TRBJ2-3; TRBD1 aligns across 10 bases. The CDR3 covers 16 residues. After removal of 3 bases from V and 3 bases from J, the junction contained 5 bases not matched to a gene. CDR1 and CDR2 from the germline V gene are KGHDR and SFDVKD. CDR3 nucleotides: TGTGCCACCAGTGATCCGGGGACAGGGGAAACAGATACGCAGTATTTT. As protein: CATSDPGTGETDTQYF.

This chain uses TRBV18 with TRBJ2-7; TRBD1 aligns across 12 bases. Germline V gene sequence: CDR1 KGHSH, CDR2 LQKENI. This CDR3 spans 13 amino acids. The V and J ends lost 6 bases and 6 bases, in that order; junction bases with no gene match: 3. Here the CDR3 DNA reads TGTGCCAGCTCCGGGACAGGGGGCAGCGAGCAGTACTTC. Protein product: CASSGTGGSEQYF.

This clonotype appeared a few times. The J gene is TRBJ2-7, the V gene TRBV18, with D perhaps matching TRBD1 or TRBD2 (5 bases each). The CDR3 has 13 amino acids. V shed 6 bases and J shed 5 bases, with 14 bases lying between them. Germline-derived CDR1 and CDR2 are KGHSH and LQKENI. CDR3 nucleotides: TGTGCCAGCTCCTCCGGGACGTTGGACGAGCAGTACTTC. It yields the protein CASSSGTLDEQYF.

This clonotype was seen a handful of times. V and J are TRBV6-5 and TRBJ2-1, with D perhaps given as TRBD1 or TRBD2 (5 bases each). Germline V gives CDR1 MNHEY, CDR2 SVGAGI. This CDR3 spans 13 amino acids. Trimming took off 0 bases at V and 10 bases at J, with 10 bases between the two ends. CDR3 DNA sequence: TGTGCCAGCAGTTACTCGATGGGACGCGAGCAGTTCTTC. Translated, it gives CASSYSMGREQFF.

There are a few counts of this clonotype. The chain carries TRBV11-2 and TRBJ2-4; no clear D. The V end lost 0 bases, the J end lost 6 bases, and 12 bases lay between the germline ends. Germline V gene lookup returns CDR1 SGHAT and CDR2 FQNNGV. The CDR3 extends over 15 amino acids. CDR3 sequence: CASSLDLTRINIQYF. CDR3 DNA: TGTGCCAGCAGCTTAGATCTTACCAGGATAAACATTCAGTACTTC.

The chain combines TRBV7-6 with TRBJ2-1, with 9 bases matching TRBD2. Germline assignment: CDR1 SGHVS and CDR2 FNYEAQ. The V and J ends lost 5 bases and 1 base, in that order; junction bases with no gene match: 9. This CDR3 is 17 amino acids long. CDR3 DNA sequence: TGTGCCAGCAGCCCGGCCAGCCTAGCGGGATCCTACAATGAGCAGTTCTTC. Translated, it gives CASSPASLAGSYNEQFF.

The chain carries TRBV27 and TRBJ2-3; D call uncertain. Germline V gene lookup returns CDR1 MNHEY and CDR2 SMNVEV (reference sequence). V lost 8 bases, J lost 8 bases, and 11 bases lay in between. This CDR3 has 11 amino acids. The CDR3 region is CASLRAGTQYF. The CDR3 nucleotides read TGTGCCAGCCTCAGAGCTGGTACGCAGTATTTT.

Only a few counts were recorded for this clonotype. The chain has TRBV6-5 and TRBJ1-2, with D unclear. Trimming removed 5 bases at V and 5 bases at J, with 9 bases between. The germline V gene encodes CDR1 MNHEY and CDR2 SVGAGI. This CDR3 contains 12 residues. CDR3 sequence: CASSTQTYGYTF. CDR3 DNA: TGTGCCAGCAGTACACAAACATATGGCTACACCTTC.

This clonotype has only a few counts. The chain has TRBV12-3 or TRBV12-4 and TRBJ2-3; tentatively, D is TRBD2 (6 bases). Between the trimmed V and J ends, which lost 6 bases and 0 bases, there was a span of 22 bases. The CDR3 totals 18 residues. The CDR3 sequence: CASRNPPVGGPSTDTQYF. CDR3 nucleotides: TGTGCCAGCAGGAACCCCCCTGTGGGGGGACCTAGCACAGATACGCAGTATTTT.

V is TRBV7-9 and J is TRBJ2-3; D might be TRBD1 or TRBD2, each matching 6 bases. CDR1 and CDR2 (germline): SEHNR, FQNEAQ (reference sequence). This CDR3 contains 13 residues. Between the trimmed V and J ends, which lost 6 bases and 3 bases, there was a span of 10 bases. CDR3 DNA sequence: TGTGCCAGCAGGTCGGGGGCGACAGATACGCAGTATTTT. This sequence encodes CASRSGATDTQYF.

The chain combines TRBV27 with TRBJ1-1; 12 bases are shared with TRBD1. The CDR3 consists of 16 residues. V shed 3 bases, J shed 4 bases, and the junction held 6 bases outside the gene matches. CDR1 and CDR2 (germline): MNHEY, SMNVEV (reference sequence). The CDR3 loop reads CASSFLGTGGVTEAFF. In nucleotides, the CDR3 is TGTGCCAGCAGTTTTCTCGGGACAGGGGGCGTCACTGAAGCTTTCTTT.

This clonotype was detected ten times or more. The chain uses TRBV21-1 and TRBJ2-1; the D segment call TRBD2 is taken from the table without a DNA check. TRBV21-1 is given as a pseudogene. The CDR3 has 15 residues. The CDR3 DNA is TGTGCCAGCAGCAAAGAGCCTAGCCTCAGGAATGAGCAGTTCTTC. As protein: CASSKEPSLRNEQFF.

CDR3 sequence reads: CASSLVGQVYEQYV. CDR3 bases: TGTGCCAGCAGCTTAGTAGGGCAGGTCTACGAGCAGTACGTC. This chain connects TRBV7-3 to TRBJ2-7; D uncertain. The V end was cut by 2 bases, the J end by 3 bases, with 11 bases between. The CDR3 length is 14 residues. The germline gives CDR1 SGHTA, CDR2 FQGTGA.

V usage is TRBV6-5 and J usage is TRBJ1-5; 9 bases agree with TRBD1. With V trimmed by 5 bases and J by 7 bases, 9 bases remained unmatched. The germline V gene encodes CDR1 MNHEY and CDR2 SVGAGI. This CDR3 comprises 15 residues. CDR3 amino acids: CASSQYRGPQQPQHF. CDR3 nucleotide sequence: TGTGCCAGCAGTCAATACAGGGGGCCACAGCAGCCCCAGCATTTT.

This clonotype turned up a few times. The chain carries TRBV20-1 and TRBJ2-3; 9 positions match TRBD2. This CDR3 region has 16 residues. Unmatched junction bases numbered 11, after V lost 2 bases and J lost 5 bases. Germline V gives CDR1 DFQATT, CDR2 SNEGSKA (reference sequence). Written as DNA, the CDR3 is TGCAGTGCTAGAAACCCCAGGCGGGGGGGCGAAGATACGCAGTATTTT. Its translation: CSARNPRRGGEDTQYF.

This clonotype appeared a few times. The junction does not match germline at one end; this may be a read error. The chain joins TRBV11-2 to TRBJ1-6, with 7 bases lining up with TRBD1. Germline V gene data show CDR1 as SGHAT and CDR2 as FQNNGV. This CDR3 is 16 amino acids long. CDR3 nucleotides: TGTGCCAGCGCCACTTTCCGGGACAGTCTTAATCCACCCCTCCACTTT. Translation gives CASATFRDSLNPPLHF. The complete variable domain, with remaining parts taken from reference TRBV11-2 and TRBJ1-6, reads EAGVAQSPRYKIIEKRQSVAFWCNPISGHATLYWYQQILGQGPKLLIQFQNNGVVDDSQLPKDRFSAERLKGVDSTLKIQPAKLEDSAVYLCASATFRDSLNPPLHFGNGTRLTVT.

This chain links TRBV7-3 with TRBJ2-4, with a weak D call TRBD2 (6 bases). Per germline, CDR1 SGHTA and CDR2 FQGTGA. The CDR3 is 14 residues long. V was shortened by 5 bases and J by 8 bases, with 16 bases between the two germline ends. In nucleotides, the CDR3 is TGTGCCAGCAGCCCCGATGGACGGAGGGACATTCAGTACTTC. Encoded protein: CASSPDGRRDIQYF. Full variable domain (rest looked up from reference TRBV7-3 and TRBJ2-4): GAGVSQTPSNKVTEKGKYVELRCDPISGHTALYWYRQSLGQGPEFLIYFQGTGAADDSGLPNDRFFAVRPEGSVSTLKIQRTERGDSAVYLCASSPDGRRDIQYFGAGTRLSVL.

This clonotype came up a few times. The J gene is TRBJ2-1, the V gene TRBV11-1; 9 bases match TRBD2. Looked up from germline, CDR1 is SGHAT and CDR2 is FQDESV (reference sequence). CDR3 length equals 16 residues. V shed 3 bases, J shed 8 bases, and the junction held 11 bases outside the gene matches. The CDR3 DNA is TGTGCCAGCAGCTTGCTACGCGGGGGGGCCCCCCATGAGCAGTTCTTC. Translation: CASSLLRGGAPHEQFF.

This clonotype has a count of ten or more. This chain links TRBV7-2 with TRBJ2-4; TRBD1 aligns across 7 bases. Germline values: CDR1 SGHTA, CDR2 FQGNSA. This CDR3 has 15 amino acids. Unmatched junction bases numbered 6, after V lost 5 bases and J lost 2 bases. The CDR3 DNA reads as TGTGCCAGCAGCCTAGGGGGCAGTACCAAAAACATTCAGTACTTC. The encoded protein is CASSLGGSTKNIQYF.

The rearrangement links TRBV7-2 to TRBJ1-4, with D perhaps TRBD1 (5 bases). Germline V lookup: CDR1 SGHTA, CDR2 FQGNSA. V shed 5 bases and J shed 8 bases, with 15 bases lying between them. The CDR3 has 14 residues. CDR3 region: CASSRGGPQEKLFF. As DNA, the CDR3 is TGTGCCAGCAGCCGGGGCGGCCCCCAGGAAAAACTGTTTTTT. The full variable domain, in which reference TRBV7-2 and TRBJ1-4 provide the parts outside the CDR3, is GAGVSQSPSNKVTEKGKDVELRCDPISGHTALYWYRQSLGQGLEFLIYFQGNSAPDKSGLPSDRFSAERTGGSVSTLTIQRTQQEDSAVYLCASSRGGPQEKLFFGSGTQLSVL.

The chain recombines TRBV7-9 with TRBJ2-7; TRBD1 might be the D (5 bases). The V gene lost 4 bases and the J gene lost 7 bases, with 14 bases spanning the gap. The germline gives CDR1 SEHNR, CDR2 FQNEAQ (reference sequence). CDR3 length: 13 amino acids. CDR3 protein: CASSYDSGLEQYV. CDR3 in DNA: TGTGCCAGCAGCTATGACAGTGGGCTGGAGCAGTACGTC.

This clonotype was found a few times. The chain recombines TRBV20-1 with TRBJ2-7; unclear D gene. The germline V gene has CDR1 DFQATT and CDR2 SNEGSKA (reference sequence). The length of the CDR3 is 13 residues. With 6 bases removed from V and 2 bases from J, the gap between germline ends came to 14 bases. The CDR3 DNA follows: TGCAGTGCCCATCCGAGGCTTACCTACGAGCAGTACTTC. As protein: CSAHPRLTYEQYF.

A remark on this clonotype: The junction differs from germline at one of its ends, possibly a read error. This chain uses TRBV5-1 with TRBJ1-4; the D gene is possibly TRBD1 (6 bases). CDR1 SGHRS and CDR2 YFSETQ come from the germline V gene. This CDR3 region has 14 residues. CDR3 DNA sequence: TGCTCCAGCAGCTTGGCACAGGGCAATGAAAAACTGTTTTTT. Protein: CSSSLAQGNEKLFF.